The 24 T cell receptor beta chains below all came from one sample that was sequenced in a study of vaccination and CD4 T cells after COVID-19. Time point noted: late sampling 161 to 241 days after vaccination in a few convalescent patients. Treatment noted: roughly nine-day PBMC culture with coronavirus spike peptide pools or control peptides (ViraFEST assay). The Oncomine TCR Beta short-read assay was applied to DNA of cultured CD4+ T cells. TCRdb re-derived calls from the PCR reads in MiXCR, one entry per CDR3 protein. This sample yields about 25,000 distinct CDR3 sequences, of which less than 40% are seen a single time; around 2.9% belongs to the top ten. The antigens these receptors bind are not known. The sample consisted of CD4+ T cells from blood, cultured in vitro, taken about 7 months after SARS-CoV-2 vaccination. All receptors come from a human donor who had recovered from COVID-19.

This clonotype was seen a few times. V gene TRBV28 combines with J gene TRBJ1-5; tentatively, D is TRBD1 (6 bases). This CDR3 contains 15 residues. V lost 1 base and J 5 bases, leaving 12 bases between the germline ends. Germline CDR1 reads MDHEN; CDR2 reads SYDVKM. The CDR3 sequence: CASSLLQGDDQPQHF. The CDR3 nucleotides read TGTGCCAGCAGTTTATTACAGGGAGATGATCAGCCCCAGCATTTT.

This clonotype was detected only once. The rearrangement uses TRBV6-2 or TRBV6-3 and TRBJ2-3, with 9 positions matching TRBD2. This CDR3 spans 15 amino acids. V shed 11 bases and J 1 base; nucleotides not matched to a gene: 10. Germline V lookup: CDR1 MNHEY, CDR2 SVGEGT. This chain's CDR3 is CAVRASGIRTDTQYF. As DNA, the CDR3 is TGTGCCGTAAGGGCTAGCGGGATACGCACAGATACGCAGTATTTT.

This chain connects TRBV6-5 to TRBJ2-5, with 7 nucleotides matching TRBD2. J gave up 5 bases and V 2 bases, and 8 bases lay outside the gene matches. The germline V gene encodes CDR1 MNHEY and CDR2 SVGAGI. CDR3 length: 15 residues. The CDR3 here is CASSYGAGNWETQYF. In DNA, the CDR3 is TGTGCCAGCAGTTACGGAGCGGGAAATTGGGAGACCCAGTACTTC.

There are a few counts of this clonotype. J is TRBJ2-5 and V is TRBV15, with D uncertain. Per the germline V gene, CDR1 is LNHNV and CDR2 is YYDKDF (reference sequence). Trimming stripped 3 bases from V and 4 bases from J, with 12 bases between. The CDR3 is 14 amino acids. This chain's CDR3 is CATSRNSPRETQYF. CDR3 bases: TGTGCCACCAGCAGGAACAGCCCCAGAGAGACCCAGTACTTC.

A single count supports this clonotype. The CDR3: CASSFTGQGYEQYF. The CDR3 DNA follows: TGCGCCAGCAGCTTCACGGGACAGGGCTACGAGCAGTACTTC. V usage is TRBV5-1 and J usage is TRBJ2-7; 9 bases are a match to TRBD1. This CDR3 contains 14 residues. After removal of 2 bases from V and 3 bases from J, the junction contained 3 bases not matched to a gene. Germline lookup yields CDR1 SGHRS and CDR2 YFSETQ.

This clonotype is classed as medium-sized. The chain's CDR3 is CAISERQETQYF. The CDR3 bases are TGTGCCATCAGTGAGAGACAAGAGACCCAGTACTTC. V gene TRBV10-3 combines with J gene TRBJ2-5, with D hard to call. The germline V and J ends were trimmed by 2 bases and 2 bases, with 3 bases remaining between them. Germline values: CDR1 ENHRY, CDR2 SYGVKD. The CDR3 loop spans 12 amino acids.

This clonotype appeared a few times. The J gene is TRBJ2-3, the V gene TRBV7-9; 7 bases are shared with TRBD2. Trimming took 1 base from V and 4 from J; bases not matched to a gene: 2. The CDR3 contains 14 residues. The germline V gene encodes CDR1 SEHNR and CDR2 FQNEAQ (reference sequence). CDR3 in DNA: TGTGCCAGCAGCTTAGGGGGGGGTTCAGATACGCAGTATTTT. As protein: CASSLGGGSDTQYF.

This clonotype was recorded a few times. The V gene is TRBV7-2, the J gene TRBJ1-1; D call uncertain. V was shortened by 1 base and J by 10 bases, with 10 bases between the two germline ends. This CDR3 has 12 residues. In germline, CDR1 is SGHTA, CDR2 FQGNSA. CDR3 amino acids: CASSLGSAGAFF. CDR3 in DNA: TGTGCCAGCAGCTTAGGCTCGGCAGGAGCTTTCTTT.

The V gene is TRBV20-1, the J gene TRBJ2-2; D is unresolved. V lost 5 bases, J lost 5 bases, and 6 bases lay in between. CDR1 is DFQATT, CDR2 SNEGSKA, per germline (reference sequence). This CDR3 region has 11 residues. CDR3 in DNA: TGCAGTGCTGTAGTGACCGGGGAGCTGTTTTTT. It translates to CSAVVTGELFF.

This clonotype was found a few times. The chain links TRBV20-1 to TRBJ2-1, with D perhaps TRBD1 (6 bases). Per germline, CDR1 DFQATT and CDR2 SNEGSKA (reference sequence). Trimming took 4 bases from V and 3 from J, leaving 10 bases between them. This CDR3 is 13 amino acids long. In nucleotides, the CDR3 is TGCAGTGCTACCAGGGGCGTCTACAATGAGCAGTTCTTC. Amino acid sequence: CSATRGVYNEQFF.

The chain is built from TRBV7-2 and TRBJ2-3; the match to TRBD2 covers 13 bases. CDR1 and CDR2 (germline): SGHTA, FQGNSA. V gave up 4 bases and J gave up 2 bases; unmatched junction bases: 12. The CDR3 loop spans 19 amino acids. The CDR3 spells CASSSSRLAGGYHTDTQYF. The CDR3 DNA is TGTGCCAGCAGCTCTTCCCGACTAGCGGGGGGATACCACACAGATACGCAGTATTTT.

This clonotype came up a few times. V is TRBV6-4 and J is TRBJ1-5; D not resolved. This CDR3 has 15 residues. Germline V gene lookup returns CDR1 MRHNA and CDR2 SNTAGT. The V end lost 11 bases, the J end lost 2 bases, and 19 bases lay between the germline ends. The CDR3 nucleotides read TGTGCCCACCGTCGATGTGGCGGTGGCAATCAGCCCCAGCATTTT. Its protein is CAHRRCGGGNQPQHF.

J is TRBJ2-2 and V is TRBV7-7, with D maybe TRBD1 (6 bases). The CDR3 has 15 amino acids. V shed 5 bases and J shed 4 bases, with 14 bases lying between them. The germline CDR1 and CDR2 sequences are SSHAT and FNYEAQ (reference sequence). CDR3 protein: CASSPGTTSTGELFF. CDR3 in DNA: TGTGCCAGCAGCCCGGGGACAACTAGCACCGGGGAGCTGTTTTTT.

The CDR3 spells CSAGQGTDTQYF. CDR3 in DNA: TGCAGTGCGGGACAGGGGACAGATACGCAGTATTTT. The genes are TRBV20-1 and TRBJ2-3; 10 bases fit TRBD1. The V gene's germline CDR1 is DFQATT and CDR2 SNEGSKA (reference sequence). The junction had 0 bases not matched to a gene; V was cut back by 6 bases and J by 3 bases. The CDR3 sequence is 12 residues long.

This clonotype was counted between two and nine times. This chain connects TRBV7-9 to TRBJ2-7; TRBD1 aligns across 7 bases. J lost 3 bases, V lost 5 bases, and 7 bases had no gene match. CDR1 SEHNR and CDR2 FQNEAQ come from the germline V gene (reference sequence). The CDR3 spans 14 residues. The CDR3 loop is CASSLPGQYYEQYF. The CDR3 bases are TGTGCCAGCAGCCTACCGGGACAGTACTACGAGCAGTACTTC.

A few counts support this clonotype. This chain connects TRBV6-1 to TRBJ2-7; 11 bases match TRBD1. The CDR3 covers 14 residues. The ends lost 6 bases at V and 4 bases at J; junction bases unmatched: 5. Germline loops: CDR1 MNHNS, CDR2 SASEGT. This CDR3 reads CASRPGQGVYEQYF. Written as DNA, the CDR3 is TGTGCCAGCAGGCCGGGACAGGGGGTTTACGAGCAGTACTTC.

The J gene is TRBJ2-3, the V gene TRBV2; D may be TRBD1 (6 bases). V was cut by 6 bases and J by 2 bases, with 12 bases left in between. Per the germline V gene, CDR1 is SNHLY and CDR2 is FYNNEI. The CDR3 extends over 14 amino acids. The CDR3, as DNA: TGTGCCAGCAGGCCGGGACACCTCACAGATACGCAGTATTTT. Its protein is CASRPGHLTDTQYF.

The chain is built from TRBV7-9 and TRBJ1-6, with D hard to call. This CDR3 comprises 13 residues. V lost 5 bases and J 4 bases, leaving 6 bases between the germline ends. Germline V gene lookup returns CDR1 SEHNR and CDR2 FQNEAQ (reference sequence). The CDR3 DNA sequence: TGTGCCAGCAGCCAGACATATAATTCACCCCTCCACTTT. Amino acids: CASSQTYNSPLHF.

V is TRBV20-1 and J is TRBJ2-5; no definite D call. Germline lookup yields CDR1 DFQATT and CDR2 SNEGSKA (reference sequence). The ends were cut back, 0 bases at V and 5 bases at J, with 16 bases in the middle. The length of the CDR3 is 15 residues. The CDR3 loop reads CSARDRLPSIETQYF. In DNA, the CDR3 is TGCAGTGCTAGAGACCGACTGCCGAGCATCGAGACCCAGTACTTC.

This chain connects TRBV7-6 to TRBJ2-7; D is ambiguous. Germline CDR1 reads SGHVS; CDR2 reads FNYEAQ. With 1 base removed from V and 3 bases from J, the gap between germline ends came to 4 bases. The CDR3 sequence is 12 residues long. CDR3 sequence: CASSLVGYEQYF. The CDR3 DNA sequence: TGTGCCAGCAGCTTAGTGGGCTACGAGCAGTACTTC.

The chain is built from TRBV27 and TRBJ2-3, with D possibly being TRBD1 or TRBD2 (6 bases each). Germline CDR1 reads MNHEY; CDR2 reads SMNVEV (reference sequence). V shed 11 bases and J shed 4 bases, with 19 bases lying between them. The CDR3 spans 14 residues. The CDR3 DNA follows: TGTGCCCGTTCAGGGGAGGCTAGGGCAGATACGCAGTATTTT. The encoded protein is CARSGEARADTQYF.

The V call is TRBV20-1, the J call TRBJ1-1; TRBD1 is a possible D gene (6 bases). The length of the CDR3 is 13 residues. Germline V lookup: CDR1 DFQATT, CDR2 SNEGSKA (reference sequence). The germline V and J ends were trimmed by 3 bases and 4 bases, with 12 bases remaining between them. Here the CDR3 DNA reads TGCAGTGCTAGGTCAGGGGTAGTCACTGAAGCTTTCTTT. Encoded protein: CSARSGVVTEAFF.

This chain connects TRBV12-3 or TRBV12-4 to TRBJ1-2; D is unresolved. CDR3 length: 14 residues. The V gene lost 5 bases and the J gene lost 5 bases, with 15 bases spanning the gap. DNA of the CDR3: TGTGCCAGCAGTGTCCGGACCGGTACTTATGGCTACACCTTC. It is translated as CASSVRTGTYGYTF.

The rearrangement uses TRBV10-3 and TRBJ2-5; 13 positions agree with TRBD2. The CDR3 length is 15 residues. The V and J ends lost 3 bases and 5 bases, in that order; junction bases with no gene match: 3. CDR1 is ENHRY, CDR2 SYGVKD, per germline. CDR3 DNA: TGTGCCATCAGTGAAGGACTAGCGGGAGATGAGACCCAGTACTTC. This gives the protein CAISEGLAGDETQYF.